What follows are 21 T cell receptor beta chains derived from one specimen sequenced in a study of radiotherapy plus CTLA-4 blockade in lung cancer (dated by TCRdb to 2016 to 2018). Libraries were built with the immunoSEQ multiplex PCR assay. TCRdb mirrors the immuneACCESS table, restricted to in-frame sequences. Some clones are absent from its copies; in checked studies, under half trace to an unresolved V gene, and the reason for the others is unknown. The sample has approximately 94,000 clones on record, roughly 80% of them singletons. In total, the top ten clones hold 25% of the sample. Sample: peripheral blood, taken from a patient treated with radiotherapy plus ipilimumab. These receptors were obtained from a human donor with non-small cell lung cancer that progressed on radiotherapy plus ipilimumab.

This rearrangement joins TRBV9 to TRBJ2-1; unclear D gene. Trimming stripped 3 bases from V and 6 bases from J, with 13 bases between. The CDR3 sequence is 14 residues long. In germline, CDR1 is SGDLS, CDR2 YYNGEE. CDR3 nucleotides: TGTGCCAGCAGCGCAACCCCCCTCAGCAATGAGCAGTTCTTC. This encodes CASSATPLSNEQFF.

Of note for this clone: The junction departs from the called germline gene at one end, perhaps through a read error. This chain joins TRBV10-1 and TRBJ1-1; a possible D gene is TRBD1 (6 bases). The length of the CDR3 is 13 residues. Germline V gene data show CDR1 as WNHNN and CDR2 as SYGVQD (reference sequence). The CDR3 here is CASSGGPGAGRVF. Written as DNA, the CDR3 is TGCGCCAGCAGTGGGGGGCCGGGCGCGGGACGAGTGTTT.

V usage is TRBV7-3 and J usage is TRBJ2-1; 13 bases fit TRBD2. This CDR3 is 17 amino acids long. V was clipped by 4 bases and J by 4 bases; unmatched bases: 7. From germline, CDR1 is SGHTA and CDR2 FQGTGA. Written as DNA, the CDR3 is TGTGCCAGCAGCTCGACCGGGACTAGCGGGAAATACAATGAGCAGTTCTTC. It is translated as CASSSTGTSGKYNEQFF. The variable domain in full, completed from reference TRBV7-3 and TRBJ2-1, reads GAGVSQTPSNKVTEKGKYVELRCDPISGHTALYWYRQSLGQGPEFLIYFQGTGAADDSGLPNDRFFAVRPEGSVSTLKIQRTERGDSAVYLCASSSTGTSGKYNEQFFGPGTRLTVL.

The rearrangement links TRBV6-1 to TRBJ2-7; TRBD2 matches 7 bases. Unmatched junction bases numbered 11, after V lost 4 bases and J lost 2 bases. The germline V gene has CDR1 MNHNS and CDR2 SASEGT. This CDR3 contains 16 residues. The CDR3 reads CASSVTIAGAAYEQYV. CDR3 nucleotide sequence: TGTGCCAGCAGTGTAACTATAGCGGGCGCCGCCTACGAGCAGTACGTC.

The genes are TRBV9 and TRBJ1-2, with 7 bases lining up with TRBD1. The germline V gene encodes CDR1 SGDLS and CDR2 YYNGEE. Losses at the gene ends were 0 bases for V and 2 bases for J; bases not matched to a gene: 4. This CDR3 has 15 residues. The CDR3 bases are TGTGCCAGCAGCGTAGTAGGGGGCGGAAACTATGGCTACACCTTC. Translation gives CASSVVGGGNYGYTF.

The rearrangement links TRBV2 to TRBJ2-3; D perhaps matches TRBD1 (5 bases). Deletions cut 4 bases from V and 4 bases from J, with 6 bases between. The germline CDR1 and CDR2 sequences are SNHLY and FYNNEI. This CDR3 spans 12 amino acids. CDR3 coding DNA: TGTGCCAGCAGTGTAGGGGCAGATACGCAGTATTTT. Residues: CASSVGADTQYF.

Here the CDR3 DNA reads TGTGCCAGTAGTATAGATTCGGGGTTAATAAGCAATCAGCCCCAGCATTTT. Its protein is CASSIDSGLISNQPQHF. The V call is TRBV19, the J call TRBJ1-5; D is ambiguous. The CDR3 spans 17 residues. Germline V gene data show CDR1 as LNHDA and CDR2 as SQIVND (reference sequence). Trimming left V 0 bases short and J 1 base short, with 13 bases between.

This chain links TRBV7-9 with TRBJ1-5, with D unresolved. Germline V gene lookup returns CDR1 SEHNR and CDR2 FQNEAQ (reference sequence). Deletions cut 8 bases from V and 4 bases from J, with 12 bases between. This CDR3 comprises 13 residues. The CDR3 nucleotides are TGTGCCAGCGCTAGAGAGGGAAATCAGCCCCAGCATTTT. This translates into CASAREGNQPQHF. Full variable domain (outside the CDR3, taken from reference TRBV7-9 and TRBJ1-5): DTGVSQNPRHKITKRGQNVTFRCDPISEHNRLYWYRQTLGQGPEFLTYFQNEAQLEKSRLLSDRFSAERPKGSFSTLEIQRTEQGDSAMYLCASAREGNQPQHFGDGTRLSIL.

V is TRBV7-9 and J is TRBJ2-1; perhaps TRBD1 as D (6 bases). In germline, CDR1 is SEHNR, CDR2 FQNEAQ (reference sequence). CDR3 length equals 14 residues. The germline V and J ends were trimmed by 1 base and 6 bases, with 10 bases remaining between them. The chain's CDR3 is CASSLGTAGNEQFF. CDR3 DNA: TGTGCCAGCAGCTTAGGGACAGCTGGCAATGAGCAGTTCTTC.

This clone has only one observation. This chain connects TRBV28 to TRBJ2-2; possibly TRBD1 or TRBD2 for D (5 bases each). The CDR3 is made up of 15 amino acids. Germline assignment: CDR1 MDHEN and CDR2 SYDVKM. V was pared by 2 bases and J by 0 bases, with 7 bases between. CDR3 DNA: TGTGCCAGCAGTTTAAGGGACGCGAACACCGGGGAGCTGTTTTTT. It specifies CASSLRDANTGELFF. The complete variable domain, with remaining parts taken from reference TRBV28 and TRBJ2-2, reads DVKVTQSSRYLVKRTGEKVFLECVQDMDHENMFWYRQDPGLGLRLIYFSYDVKMKEKGDIPEGYSVSREKKERFSLILESASTNQTSMYLCASSLRDANTGELFFGEGSRLTVL.

The chain uses TRBV11-3 and TRBJ2-1; 10 bases line up with TRBD2. The V and J ends lost 5 bases and 8 bases, in that order; junction bases with no gene match: 3. CDR1 is SGHNT, CDR2 YENEEA, per germline. This CDR3 spans 13 amino acids. The CDR3 protein is CASSQLAGDEQFF. CDR3 DNA sequence: TGTGCCAGCAGCCAGCTAGCGGGGGATGAGCAGTTCTTC.

The gene calls are TRBV2 and TRBJ2-3; D is unresolved. Germline CDR1 is SNHLY and CDR2 is FYNNEI. The ends were cut back, 5 bases at V and 5 bases at J, with 5 bases in the middle. The CDR3 extends over 11 amino acids. The CDR3 sequence: CASSLIDTQYF. CDR3 DNA sequence: TGTGCCAGCAGTCTAATAGATACGCAGTATTTT.

This chain links TRBV18 with TRBJ1-5, with no clear D. From germline, CDR1 is KGHSH and CDR2 LQKENI. The CDR3 is made up of 15 amino acids. The V gene lost 4 bases and the J gene lost 0 bases, with 10 bases spanning the gap. The CDR3 bases are TGTGCCAGCTCACTTGGGCCAGATAGCAATCAGCCCCAGCATTTT. It encodes CASSLGPDSNQPQHF.

The CDR3 region has the DNA TGTGCCAGCTCACCACGAGATGGCTACACCTTC. Translating gives CASSPRDGYTF. V usage is TRBV18 and J usage is TRBJ1-2; no clear D gene. CDR3 length: 11 amino acids. The ends were cut back, 1 base at V and 6 bases at J, with 3 bases in the middle. Germline CDR1 KGHSH, CDR2 LQKENI.

The V call is TRBV25-1, the J call TRBJ1-5; D is uncertain. Trimming removed 4 bases from V and 2 bases from J, with 9 bases in between. Per the germline V gene, CDR1 is MGHDK and CDR2 is SYGVNS. The CDR3 consists of 14 residues. The CDR3: CASSGIGGNQPQHF. As DNA, the CDR3 is TGTGCCAGCAGTGGTATTGGGGGCAATCAGCCCCAGCATTTT.

This rearrangement joins TRBV15 to TRBJ2-7; weak D call: TRBD2 (7 bases). CDR1 and CDR2 from the germline V gene are LNHNV and YYDKDF (reference sequence). This CDR3 has 15 amino acids. Trimming stripped 0 bases from V and 5 bases from J, with 14 bases between. The CDR3 sequence is CATSRDPGGGDEQYF. The CDR3 nucleotides are TGTGCCACCAGCAGAGATCCGGGGGGCGGGGACGAGCAGTACTTC.

The V gene is TRBV23-1, the J gene TRBJ2-1; TRBD1 matches 10 bases. TRBV23-1 is labeled an ORF, and its function is uncertain. CDR3 length: 14 residues. Trimming cost V 4 bases and J 8 bases; bases outside gene matches: 5. The chain's CDR3 is CASSRTDRGDEQFF. DNA for the CDR3: TGCGCCAGCAGTCGGACGGACAGGGGGGATGAGCAGTTCTTC.

The chain couples TRBV28 to TRBJ2-7; TRBD1 is a possible D gene (6 bases). V shed 2 bases and J shed 6 bases, with 14 bases lying between them. There are 14 residues in the CDR3. Per germline, CDR1 MDHEN and CDR2 SYDVKM. CDR3 in amino acids: CASSLSQGPSEQYF. The CDR3 DNA is TGTGCCAGCAGTTTAAGCCAGGGGCCCAGCGAGCAGTACTTC. The complete variable domain, with remaining parts taken from reference TRBV28 and TRBJ2-7, reads DVKVTQSSRYLVKRTGEKVFLECVQDMDHENMFWYRQDPGLGLRLIYFSYDVKMKEKGDIPEGYSVSREKKERFSLILESASTNQTSMYLCASSLSQGPSEQYFGPGTRLTVT.

CDR3 region: CASRDPGAEKNEQFF. The CDR3 coding sequence is TGCGCCAGCAGAGACCCGGGGGCAGAGAAGAATGAGCAGTTCTTC. V is TRBV10-2 and J is TRBJ2-1; D possibly matches TRBD1 or TRBD2 (6 bases each). V lost 6 bases and J 7 bases, leaving 19 bases between the germline ends. The germline V gene encodes CDR1 WSHSY and CDR2 SAAADI. CDR3 size: 15 residues.

V and J are TRBV2 and TRBJ1-1; 8 bases match TRBD1. V lost 4 bases and J lost 0; bases outside the gene matches: 1. Per the germline V gene, CDR1 is SNHLY and CDR2 is FYNNEI. This CDR3 spans 14 amino acids. The CDR3 protein is CASSVRGLNTEAFF. DNA of the CDR3: TGTGCCAGCAGTGTCAGGGGGCTGAACACTGAAGCTTTCTTT.

The chain has TRBV27 and TRBJ2-2; maybe TRBD1 (6 bases). This CDR3 is 14 amino acids long. Looked up from germline, CDR1 is MNHEY and CDR2 is SMNVEV (reference sequence). The V end was cut by 8 bases, the J end by 0 bases, with 10 bases between. CDR3 DNA sequence: TGTGCCAGCGGGACACACACGAACACCGGGGAGCTGTTTTTT. Its protein product is CASGTHTNTGELFF.